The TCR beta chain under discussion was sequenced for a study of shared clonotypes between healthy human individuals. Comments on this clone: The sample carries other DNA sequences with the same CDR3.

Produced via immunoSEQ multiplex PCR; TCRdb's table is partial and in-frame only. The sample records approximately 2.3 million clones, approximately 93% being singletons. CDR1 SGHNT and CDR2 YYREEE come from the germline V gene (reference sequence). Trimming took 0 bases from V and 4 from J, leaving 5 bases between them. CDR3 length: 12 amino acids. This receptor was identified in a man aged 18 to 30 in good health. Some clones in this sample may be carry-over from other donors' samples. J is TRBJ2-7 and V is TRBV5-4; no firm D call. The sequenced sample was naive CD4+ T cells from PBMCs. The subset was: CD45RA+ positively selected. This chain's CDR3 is CASSLDGYEQYF. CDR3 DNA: TGTGCCAGCAGCTTGGATGGTTACGAGCAGTACTTC.